Presented here are 30 T cell receptor beta chains from one specimen sequenced in a study of cytomegalovirus exposure and HLA in healthy donors. Use of 60 Vbeta and 13 Jbeta primers characterized the PCR. Method: immunoSEQ multiplex PCR; TCRdb's copy keeps in-frame clones and lacks some. The sample has some 170,000 clones, over 75% seen once. The sequenced sample was PBMCs. Receptors originate from a woman aged 18-29 years in good health and CMV-seronegative.

This clone was seen only a few times. This chain links TRBV7-8 with TRBJ2-1; 13 nucleotides align to TRBD2. Germline V gene data show CDR1 as SGHVS and CDR2 as FQNEAQ. The CDR3 is 16 residues long. V gave up 5 bases and J gave up 8 bases; unmatched junction bases: 9. The CDR3 DNA sequence: TGTGCCAGCAGCGAGTGGACTAGCGGGAGTAAGGATGAGCAGTTCTTC. Its protein product is CASSEWTSGSKDEQFF.

The V call is TRBV6-5, the J call TRBJ1-1; D gene ambiguous. The CDR3 loop spans 15 amino acids. Germline V CDR1 and CDR2: MNHEY, SVGAGI. The V end was cut by 0 bases, the J end by 5 bases, with 13 bases between. CDR3 loop: CASSYSAWGGTEAFF. CDR3 sequence (DNA): TGTGCCAGCAGTTACTCCGCATGGGGAGGGACTGAAGCTTTCTTT.

This chain joins TRBV10-1 and TRBJ2-3; 10 bases align to TRBD2. Germline-derived CDR1 and CDR2 are WNHNN and SYGVQD (reference sequence). Trimming at V came to 0 bases and at J to 8 bases, leaving 5 bases not matched to a gene. The CDR3 is 15 amino acids. The DNA for the CDR3 is TGCGCCAGCAGTGAGTCAAGCGGGGGGGTTGGTACGCAGTATTTT. It yields the protein CASSESSGGVGTQYF.

This clone was recorded a few times. The chain joins TRBV5-4 to TRBJ1-1; D ambiguous. Between the trimmed V and J ends, which lost 0 bases and 0 bases, there was a span of 6 bases. CDR3 length: 14 residues. Germline loops: CDR1 SGHNT, CDR2 YYREEE (reference sequence). The CDR3 region is CASSLDRLNTEAFF. In nucleotides, the CDR3 is TGTGCCAGCAGCTTGGACAGACTGAACACTGAAGCTTTCTTT.

The chain recombines TRBV5-1 with TRBJ2-2; unclear D gene. Trimming took off 6 bases at V and 6 bases at J, with 15 bases between the two ends. The CDR3 length is 14 residues. CDR1 and CDR2 (germline): SGHRS, YFSETQ. The CDR3 nucleotides are TGCGCCAGCACCCTCCAGGCGACCGCCGGGGAGCTGTTTTTT. Translated: CASTLQATAGELFF.

This rearrangement joins TRBV5-1 to TRBJ1-4; D remains ambiguous. The V gene's germline CDR1 is SGHRS and CDR2 YFSETQ. V was clipped by 3 bases and J by 7 bases, with 13 bases between them. CDR3 length: 14 amino acids. This chain's CDR3 is CASSSGEATEKLFF. CDR3 bases: TGCGCCAGCAGCTCCGGAGAGGCCACTGAAAAACTGTTTTTT.

The chain links TRBV10-3 to TRBJ2-7; D is uncertain. Germline CDR1 ENHRY, CDR2 SYGVKD. There are 14 residues in the CDR3. V was trimmed by 3 bases and J by 1 base, leaving 10 bases between them. CDR3 loop: CAISDRPESYEQYF. The CDR3 DNA follows: TGTGCCATCAGTGATCGGCCGGAGTCCTACGAGCAGTACTTC.

The chain is built from TRBV2 and TRBJ2-1, with D unclear. This CDR3 region has 11 residues. Trimming pared 7 bases from V and 7 bases from J, leaving 8 bases between. Germline CDR1 SNHLY, CDR2 FYNNEI. The CDR3 DNA reads TGTGCCAGCACCCTACTTAATGAGCAGTTCTTC. Protein sequence: CASTLLNEQFF.

The J gene is TRBJ2-7, the V gene TRBV6-5, with D perhaps matching TRBD2 (6 bases). V was shortened by 0 bases and J by 0 bases, with 6 bases between the two germline ends. Germline CDR1 reads MNHEY; CDR2 reads SVGAGI. The CDR3 contains 14 residues. The chain's CDR3 is CASSYSGGSYEQYF. CDR3 DNA sequence: TGTGCCAGCAGTTACTCGGGAGGCTCCTACGAGCAGTACTTC.

In this sample, this clone turned up a few times. The rearrangement links TRBV29-1 to TRBJ2-1; the D gene is possibly TRBD1 (5 bases). CDR1 and CDR2 (germline): SQVTM, ANQGSEA. Deletions cut 3 bases from V and 0 bases from J, with 15 bases between. The length of the CDR3 is 16 residues. CDR3 nucleotide sequence: TGCAGCGTTGAGACCGGACACCAGAGCTCCTACAATGAGCAGTTCTTC. Amino acids: CSVETGHQSSYNEQFF.

V is TRBV7-3 and J is TRBJ2-7, with 7 bases fitting TRBD2. The CDR3 has 12 residues. The junction had 2 bases not matched to a gene; V was cut back by 3 bases and J by 6 bases. Germline values: CDR1 SGHTA, CDR2 FQGTGA. This CDR3 reads CASSLGGSEQYF. In DNA, the CDR3 is TGTGCCAGCAGCTTGGGGGGGTCCGAGCAGTACTTC.

The chain uses TRBV27 and TRBJ1-4; D uncertain. The CDR3 runs to 13 residues. Germline assignment: CDR1 MNHEY and CDR2 SMNVEV (reference sequence). Between the trimmed V and J ends, which lost 5 bases and 4 bases, there was a span of 8 bases. In DNA form, the CDR3 reads TGTGCCAGCAGTGGTAGCCTTAATGAAAAACTGTTTTTT. Its protein is CASSGSLNEKLFF.

On this clone: The same CDR3 arises from other DNA sequences in this sample as well. This chain links TRBV2 with TRBJ2-1, with 14 bases identical to TRBD2. Germline CDR1 SNHLY, CDR2 FYNNEI. CDR3 size: 14 residues. V trimming: 10 bases; J trimming: 9 bases; junction bases outside the gene matches: 8. As DNA, the CDR3 is TGTGCCATATCGACTAGCGGGAGGGCCAGTGAGCAGTTCTTC. It specifies CAISTSGRASEQFF.

The chain combines TRBV21-1 with TRBJ1-5; the table assigns TRBD1, which was not confirmed against the DNA. TRBV21-1 is assigned pseudogene status. The CDR3 has 18 residues. The CDR3 DNA follows: TGTGCCAGCAGCAAAGAGGCCCGGACAGGGCTACGCAATCAGCCCCAGCATTTT. It encodes CASSKEARTGLRNQPQHF.

This clone was observed once. V gene TRBV25-1 combines with J gene TRBJ2-3, with D perhaps matching TRBD1 (5 bases). This CDR3 is built from 14 residues. V gave up 4 bases and J gave up 1 base, with 9 bases separating them. Germline V gene sequence: CDR1 MGHDK, CDR2 SYGVNS. Written as DNA, the CDR3 is TGTGCCAGCAGTGCACAGGTGGGCACAGATACGCAGTATTTT. This codes for CASSAQVGTDTQYF.

The V call is TRBV9, the J call TRBJ2-7; 11 nucleotides match TRBD2. The V gene end was trimmed by 3 bases and the J gene end by 5 bases; junction bases not matched to a gene: 10. Germline lookup yields CDR1 SGDLS and CDR2 YYNGEE. The CDR3 length is 16 residues. The CDR3 loop is CASSAATSGSRDEQYF. The CDR3 DNA is TGTGCCAGCAGCGCCGCCACTAGCGGGAGCAGGGACGAGCAGTACTTC.

The CDR3 here is CASSLFQGQPQHF. CDR3 coding DNA: TGTGCCAGCAGCTTATTTCAGGGCCAGCCCCAGCATTTT. The chain recombines TRBV7-9 with TRBJ1-5; D possibly corresponds to TRBD1 (5 bases). This CDR3 has 13 amino acids. V lost 2 bases and J lost 7, with 9 bases in between. Germline V gene data show CDR1 as SEHNR and CDR2 as FQNEAQ (reference sequence). The full variable domain, completed using reference TRBV7-9 and TRBJ1-5, is DTGVSQNPRHKITKRGQNVTFRCDPISEHNRLYWYRQTLGQGPEFLTYFQNEAQLEKSRLLSDRFSAERPKGSFSTLEIQRTEQGDSAMYLCASSLFQGQPQHFGDGTRLSIL.

V and J are TRBV7-3 and TRBJ2-1, with 7 bases that match TRBD2. Losses at the gene ends were 2 bases for V and 0 bases for J; bases not matched to a gene: 4. The CDR3 is 16 amino acids. CDR1 and CDR2 (germline): SGHTA, FQGTGA. The CDR3 bases are TGTGCCAGCAGCTTATGGGGCGGGAGCTCCTACAATGAGCAGTTCTTC. It is translated as CASSLWGGSSYNEQFF.

This rearrangement joins TRBV19 to TRBJ1-5, with D uncertain. From germline, CDR1 is LNHDA and CDR2 SQIVND (reference sequence). The CDR3 has 15 residues. Deletions cut 7 bases from V and 2 bases from J, with 15 bases between. The CDR3 nucleotides are TGTGCCAGTAATCGGCACGAGGGAGGCAATCAGCCCCAGCATTTT. Translated: CASNRHEGGNQPQHF.

The rearrangement joins TRBV19 to TRBJ1-5; TRBD1 aligns across 9 bases. The germline V gene encodes CDR1 LNHDA and CDR2 SQIVND (reference sequence). V gave up 7 bases and J gave up 5 bases; unmatched junction bases: 6. The CDR3 consists of 14 residues. In DNA, the CDR3 is TGTGCCAGTAAAGGGGGACAGGGATATCAGCCCCAGCATTTT. Its protein product is CASKGGQGYQPQHF.

V gene TRBV7-2 combines with J gene TRBJ2-3, with TRBD2 matching over 9 bases. The CDR3 runs 16 residues. Germline-derived CDR1 and CDR2 are SGHTA and FQGNSA. Germline trimming cut 1 base from V and 1 base from J; bases unmatched to any gene: 3. CDR3 coding DNA: TGTGCCAGCAGCTTAGGTTTAGCGGGGGGCACAGATACGCAGTATTTT. Amino acids: CASSLGLAGGTDTQYF.

The V gene is TRBV7-6, the J gene TRBJ1-3; D perhaps matches TRBD1 (6 bases). Germline loops: CDR1 SGHVS, CDR2 FNYEAQ. This CDR3 region has 15 residues. V was clipped by 5 bases and J by 3 bases, with 14 bases between them. CDR3 residues: CASSQSTGSGNTIYF. The CDR3 nucleotides read TGTGCCAGCAGCCAATCAACAGGGAGTGGAAACACCATATATTTT.

This chain joins TRBV30 and TRBJ2-7, with D tentatively TRBD1 (6 bases). V was clipped by 0 bases and J by 0 bases, with 15 bases between them. The CDR3 is 16 residues long. CDR1 is GTSNPN and CDR2 is SVGIG in the germline V gene (reference sequence). CDR3 residues: CAWSVNTGPISYEQYF. The CDR3 region has the DNA TGTGCCTGGAGTGTTAATACAGGGCCCATCTCCTACGAGCAGTACTTC.

The CDR3 sequence: CASGLVWGTAEKVEAFF. The CDR3 region has the DNA TGTGCTAGTGGTTTGGTATGGGGGACAGCGGAGAAGGTTGAAGCTTTCTTT. The genes are TRBV12-5 and TRBJ1-1; 7 bases are shared with TRBD1. Germline loops: CDR1 LGHNT, CDR2 FRNRAP. The CDR3 covers 17 residues. V lost 0 bases, J lost 7 bases, and 14 bases stayed unmatched.

The chain uses TRBV5-1 and TRBJ2-1; the match to TRBD2 covers 12 bases. The CDR3 contains 18 residues. V gave up 1 base and J gave up 7 bases; unmatched junction bases: 12. The germline CDR1 and CDR2 sequences are SGHRS and YFSETQ. The chain's CDR3 is CASSLNSRLAGDLNEQFF. The CDR3 DNA sequence: TGCGCCAGCAGCTTGAACTCACGACTAGCGGGGGACCTAAATGAGCAGTTCTTC. Full variable domain (rest looked up from reference TRBV5-1 and TRBJ2-1): KAGVTQTPRYLIKTRGQQVTLSCSPISGHRSVSWYQQTPGQGLQFLFEYFSETQRNKGNFPGRFSGRQFSNSRSEMNVSTLELGDSALYLCASSLNSRLAGDLNEQFFGPGTRLTVL.

J is TRBJ2-1 and V is TRBV27; 12 bases are a match to TRBD2. CDR3 length equals 15 residues. J was trimmed by 7 bases and V by 6 bases; bases with no gene match: 7. Germline V gene lookup returns CDR1 MNHEY and CDR2 SMNVEV (reference sequence). The CDR3 region is CASRPGLAGYNEQFF. The CDR3 DNA is TGTGCCAGCAGACCGGGACTAGCGGGTTATAATGAGCAGTTCTTC.

J is TRBJ2-5 and V is TRBV6-1; possible D gene TRBD2, 5 bases. V lost 6 bases, J lost 5 bases, and 13 bases lay in between. The CDR3 consists of 13 residues. The V gene's germline CDR1 is MNHNS and CDR2 SASEGT. The CDR3 loop reads CASSLAIQETQYF. CDR3 nucleotides: TGTGCCAGCAGCCTAGCAATTCAGGAGACCCAGTACTTC.

This chain uses TRBV9 with TRBJ1-1; TRBD1 agrees at 8 bases. The CDR3 consists of 14 residues. Germline trimming cut 0 bases from V and 6 bases from J; bases unmatched to any gene: 4. The germline V gene has CDR1 SGDLS and CDR2 YYNGEE. The DNA of the CDR3 is TGTGCCAGCAGCGTAGATCAGGGGGCCCCTGAAGCTTTCTTT. Protein: CASSVDQGAPEAFF.

The V and J genes are TRBV5-1 and TRBJ1-2; 7 bases line up with TRBD1. CDR3 size: 14 residues. The germline V gene has CDR1 SGHRS and CDR2 YFSETQ. V lost 4 bases, J lost 6 bases, and 9 bases stayed unmatched. The CDR3 spells CASSADRASDGYTF. For the CDR3, the DNA is TGCGCCAGCAGCGCCGACAGGGCGTCGGATGGCTACACCTTC.

As to this clone: The junction does not match germline at one end; this may be a read error. The gene calls are TRBV7-9 and TRBJ1-1; TRBD1 is a possible D gene (5 bases). Germline V CDR1 and CDR2: SEHNR, FQNEAQ (reference sequence). This CDR3 contains 15 residues. As DNA, the CDR3 is TGTTCCAGCAGGTTCTGGGAGGGGCTTGGCACTGAAGCTTTCTTT. This translates into CSSRFWEGLGTEAFF.